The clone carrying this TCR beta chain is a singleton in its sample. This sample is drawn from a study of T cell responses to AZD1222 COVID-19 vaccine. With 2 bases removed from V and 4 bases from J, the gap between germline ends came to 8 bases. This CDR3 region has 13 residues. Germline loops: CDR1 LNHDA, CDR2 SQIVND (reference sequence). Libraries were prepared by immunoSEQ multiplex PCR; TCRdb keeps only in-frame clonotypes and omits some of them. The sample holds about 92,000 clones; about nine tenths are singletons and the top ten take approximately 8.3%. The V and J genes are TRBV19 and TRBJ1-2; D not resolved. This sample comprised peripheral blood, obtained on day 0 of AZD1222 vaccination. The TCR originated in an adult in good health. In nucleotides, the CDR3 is TGTGCCAGTAGTATATCTGTCAGCTATGGCTACACCTTC. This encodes CASSISVSYGYTF.